This T cell receptor beta chain came from a study of T cell responses to AZD1222 COVID-19 vaccine. The protocol was immunoSEQ multiplex PCR, while the TCRdb copy is restricted to in-frame clones and leaves out a portion. The sample consists of 120,000 or so clones, approximately 91% of them appearing once. Notes on the study in general: Only a handful of AZD1222 recipients were seropositive at baseline. Nearly half of the spike-specific TCRs reportedly recognize variant regions that carry no mutations.

A word on this clone: As yet, its antigen is unknown.

The CDR3 consists of 12 residues. Trimming took 7 bases from V and 3 from J, leaving 6 bases between them. Germline V gene sequence: CDR1 ENHRY, CDR2 SYGVKD. Material: peripheral blood, obtained on day 0 of AZD1222 vaccination. This TCR came from an adult in good health. The chain is built from TRBV10-3 and TRBJ2-2, with D possibly TRBD2 on 6 matching bases. CDR3 sequence (DNA): TGTGCCATCACGGGAGACACCGGGGAGCTGTTTTTT. Translated: CAITGDTGELFF.